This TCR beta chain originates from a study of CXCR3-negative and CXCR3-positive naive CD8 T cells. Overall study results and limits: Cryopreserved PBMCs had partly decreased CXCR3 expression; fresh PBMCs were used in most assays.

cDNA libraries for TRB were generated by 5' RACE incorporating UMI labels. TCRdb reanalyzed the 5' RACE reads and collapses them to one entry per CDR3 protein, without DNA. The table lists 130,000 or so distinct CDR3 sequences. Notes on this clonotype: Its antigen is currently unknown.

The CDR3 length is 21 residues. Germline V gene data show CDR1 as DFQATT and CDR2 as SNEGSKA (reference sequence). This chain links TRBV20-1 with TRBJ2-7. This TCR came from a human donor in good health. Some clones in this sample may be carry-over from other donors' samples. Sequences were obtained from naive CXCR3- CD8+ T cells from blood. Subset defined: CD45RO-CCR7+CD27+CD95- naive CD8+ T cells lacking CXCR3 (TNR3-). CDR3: CSARFTTGVVAESVELYEQYF.